This TCR beta chain was sequenced during a study of lymphopenia after photon versus proton radiotherapy. Method: immunoSEQ multiplex PCR; TCRdb's copy keeps in-frame clones and lacks some. The data hold some 42,000 clones, with about 80% observed a single time. Germline lookup yields CDR1 MDHEN and CDR2 SYDVKM. The CDR3 extends over 13 amino acids. V gave up 8 bases and J gave up 4 bases; unmatched junction bases: 6. This material consisted of peripheral blood, taken from a patient treated with proton-based radiotherapy. The rearrangement joins TRBV28 to TRBJ1-1, with 8 bases aligning to TRBD1. The receptor comes from a woman aged 65 to 85 with pancreatic cancer. CDR3 coding DNA: TGTGCCAGCGGCAGGGGGCCGAGCACTGAAGCTTTCTTT. Protein sequence: CASGRGPSTEAFF.